The entry below describes one TCR beta chain. Its specificity is unknown. These data are taken from a study of cytomegalovirus exposure and HLA in healthy donors. Study-wide context: Earlier findings included some 120 million unique TCR beta sequences obtained from 150 million to 200 million T cells. Of all 400 or so donors who were genotyped, roughly 81% belonged to the Caucasian-associated ancestry cluster. General study findings and limits: Most TCR sequences were seen very rarely across donors, but some public TCRs occurred in many. Altogether, more than 150 TCR beta chains were recorded as cytomegalovirus-associated.

PCR was performed using 60 Vbeta and 13 Jbeta primers. Here immunoSEQ multiplex PCR was the method, and the copy in TCRdb shows in-frame clones only, minus some. This sample has some 150,000 clones; approximately 87% occur once, and the top ten carry around 5.2%. The CDR3 length is 16 residues. Germline V gene data show CDR1 as SGHRS and CDR2 as YFSETQ. The sample was PBMCs. The sequence was collected from a woman aged 25 to 39 in good health and CMV-seronegative. The chain employs TRBV5-1 and TRBJ2-5; no firm D call. The J call may be wrong; the DNA end is better matched by TRBJ2-7. The CDR3 is CASSLEAGPSSYEQYF. The DNA for the CDR3 is TGCGCCAGCAGCTTGGAGGCAGGCCCTAGCTCCTACGAGCAGTACTTC.